This T cell receptor (beta chain) originates from a study of T cell changes during pregnancy in multiple sclerosis. V lost 0 bases, J lost 0 bases, and 9 bases lay in between. The CDR3 runs 16 residues. Germline CDR1 is SGHTA and CDR2 is FQGNSA. Sequenced by immunoSEQ multiplex PCR; TCRdb stores in-frame clones only, minus some. The sample holds 45,000 to 70,000 clones; over 80% are singletons and the top ten take approximately 0.15%. Sequenced material: CD4+ T cells from peripheral blood mononuclear cells, taken after pregnancy. J is TRBJ1-3 and V is TRBV7-2; the D is unclear. This clonotype was sampled from a female donor in good health, enrolled as a control in a pregnancy study. The chain's CDR3 is CASSLAGRGSGNTIYF. Here the CDR3 DNA reads TGTGCCAGCAGCTTAGCGGGCCGGGGCTCTGGAAACACCATATATTTT.